This T cell receptor (beta chain) was captured by sequencing in a study of T cells in Graves' hyperthyroidism and ophthalmopathy. The CDR3 sequence is 14 residues long. V shed 1 base, J shed 8 bases, and the junction held 3 bases outside the gene matches. Germline lookup yields CDR1 SGHDN and CDR2 FVKESK. Researchers took RNA transcripts and amplified the TCR beta CDR3 regions from them. HTBI primers were used for first-round RT-PCR of the TCR CDR3. TCRdb reanalysed the multiplex PCR reads using MiXCR and keeps one entry per CDR3 protein. The sample contains 700,000 or so distinct CDR3 sequences, around 17% of which appear only once. In its sample, this clonotype was seen once.

The receptor was isolated from a man younger than 35 with Graves' hyperthyroidism. What was sequenced was blood. The chain links TRBV14 to TRBJ2-1, with 9 bases aligning to TRBD1. CDR3 sequence (DNA): TGTGCCAGCAGCCAAGTGGGACAGGGTTATGAGCAGTTCTTC. Translating it yields CASSQVGQGYEQFF.